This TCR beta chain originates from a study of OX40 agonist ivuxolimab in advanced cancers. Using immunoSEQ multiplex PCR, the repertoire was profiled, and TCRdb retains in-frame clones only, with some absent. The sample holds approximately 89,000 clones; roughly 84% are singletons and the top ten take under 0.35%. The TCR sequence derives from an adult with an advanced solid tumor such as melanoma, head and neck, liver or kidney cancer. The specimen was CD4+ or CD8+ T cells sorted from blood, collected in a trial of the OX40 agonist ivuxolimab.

The CDR3 DNA reads TGTGCCAGCAGCAAGGGGGCGGTTGGCAATCAGCCCCAGCATTTT. Protein sequence: CASSKGAVGNQPQHF. V gene TRBV11-2 combines with J gene TRBJ1-5, with TRBD1 matching over 7 bases. The J segment lost 2 bases and the V segment lost 5 bases, leaving 6 bases of the junction unmatched. CDR3 length: 15 amino acids. Per germline, CDR1 SGHAT and CDR2 FQNNGV.